The TCR beta chain under discussion was sequenced for a study of sequential checkpoint blockade in melanoma. Turning to the study itself: Arm A got nivolumab then ipilimumab; arm B the reverse, 1:1.

Some clones are missing from TCRdb's copy, which holds only in-frame ones; the method was immunoSEQ multiplex PCR. Here the sample spans under 50,000 clones, about 88% being singletons. Treatment meaning: randomized to nivolumab then ipilimumab (arm A) or the reverse (arm B). No patient had prior DNA-damaging chemotherapy. PBMC sorting kept live CD3+CD8+ cells without CD19 or CD56. Germline CDR1 and CDR2: SEHNR and FQNEAQ (reference sequence). CDR3 length equals 18 residues. Germline trimming cut 5 bases from V and 6 bases from J; bases unmatched to any gene: 18. The clonotype was recovered from a human donor with melanoma. The chain has TRBV7-9 and TRBJ2-3; TRBD2 matches 9 bases. Sequenced material: CD8+ T cells sorted from blood (inferred from file names), taken from a patient given nivolumab and ipilimumab in sequence. This chain's CDR3 is CASSPPPKKREAADTQYF. The CDR3 coding sequence is TGTGCCAGCAGCCCCCCCCCTAAGAAGCGGGAGGCGGCGGATACGCAGTATTTT.